This is a list of T cell receptor beta chains from one sample in a study of cytomegalovirus exposure and HLA in healthy donors. Using immunoSEQ multiplex PCR, the repertoire was profiled, and TCRdb retains in-frame clones only, with some absent. The data show 150,000 to 200,000 clones, 96% seen once. Source material: PBMCs. Receptors originate from a woman between 18 and 29 years old in good health and CMV-seronegative. CDR3s include the opening cysteine and the closing phenylalanine or tryptophan. A D gene is named only where the DNA matches it firmly. The size of a clone is reported for some rows only, either as once, few or many, or as a class for expanded clones.

TRBD2,12,TRBV11-2,NA,TRBJ2-3,TGTGCCAGCAGCGGGCGGGGGAATACGCAGTATTTT,CASSGRGNTQYF
NA,18,TRBV19,NA,TRBJ2-3,TGTGCCAGTAGTATCCAGGCCGTTGGCCGTTCCTCCACAGATACGCAGTATTTT,CASSIQAVGRSSTDTQYF
TRBD2,16,TRBV5-1,NA,TRBJ2-5,TGCGCCAGCAGCCTTAACTATGGACTAGCGAGGGAGACCCAGTACTTC,CASSLNYGLARETQYF
NA,15,TRBV19,NA,TRBJ2-3,TGTGCCAGTGGAATGGACAGAACTCCTTCTGATACGCAGTATTTT,CASGMDRTPSDTQYF
TRBD1,17,TRBV7-8,NA,TRBJ2-7,TGTGCCAGCAGCGTCACTTCGACAGGGGTCGACAACTACGAGCAGTACTTC,CASSVTSTGVDNYEQYF
TRBD1,16,TRBV6-6,NA,TRBJ1-5,TGTGCCAGCAGACCCCCGGGACAGGGGGCAGGTCAGCCCCAGCATTTT,CASRPPGQGAGQPQHF
NA,15,TRBV7-3,NA,TRBJ1-1,TGTGCCAGCAGCTTAATGGCGGGGGGTAACACTGAAGCTTTCTTT,CASSLMAGGNTEAFF
NA,16,TRBV2,NA,TRBJ2-5,TGTGCCAGCAGAAGCTTTGGTTGGTCTAACCAAGAGACCCAGTACTTC,CASRSFGWSNQETQYF
NA,13,TRBV12-5,NA,TRBJ1-5,TGTGCTAGTGGTTTGGTACAGGGTCAGCCCCAGCATTTT,CASGLVQGQPQHF
TRBD2,15,TRBV13,once,TRBJ2-3,TGTGCCAGCAGCTGGGCGACTAGCGGGGGGCATACGCAGTATTTT,CASSWATSGGHTQYF
NA,15,TRBV4-1,NA,TRBJ2-5,TGCGCCAGCAGCCAAGGCTCAGGCCGCCAAGAGACCCAGTACTTC,CASSQGSGRQETQYF
TRBD2,17,TRBV9,NA,TRBJ2-3,TGTGCCAGCAGCGTAGAGAGCGGGGGGGCCGGAACAGATACGCAGTATTTT,CASSVESGGAGTDTQYF
TRBD1,14,TRBV14,NA,TRBJ2-5,TGTGCCAGCAGCCAAGGGACAGGTATAGAGACCCAGTACTTC,CASSQGTGIETQYF
NA,15,TRBV27,NA,TRBJ1-6,TGTGCCAGCAGTTTGCTCAGGGTAGGGGATTCACCCCTCCACTTT,CASSLLRVGDSPLHF
TRBD2,16,TRBV7-2,NA,TRBJ2-7,TGTGCCAGCAGCTCCTTTTCTAGGCGGGAGGGCGCCGAGCAGTACTTC,CASSSFSRREGAEQYF
TRBD2,13,TRBV6-5,NA,TRBJ2-1,TGTGCCAGCACCCGGACTAGCGGGCATGAGCAGTTCTTC,CASTRTSGHEQFF
NA,16,TRBV5-5,once,TRBJ2-7,TGTGCCAGCAGATACTCAACCGGGACAAATTCCTACGAGCAGTACTTC,CASRYSTGTNSYEQYF
NA,18,TRBV6-1,NA,TRBJ1-3,TGTGCCAGCAGTGTGTACAGAGCCACCTTAGACTCTGGAAACACCATATATTTT,CASSVYRATLDSGNTIYF
NA,14,TRBV25-1,once,TRBJ1-2,TGTGCCAGCAGTGACACAAACCTCCCTTATGGCTACACCTTC,CASSDTNLPYGYTF
NA,12,TRBV5-4,NA,TRBJ1-2,TGTGCCAGCAGCGACAGGATCCATGGCTACACCTTC,CASSDRIHGYTF
NA,16,TRBV5-6,NA,TRBJ1-1,TGTGCCAGCAGCTTGGTGGGGGGGCGAATGAACACTGAAGCTTTCTTT,CASSLVGGRMNTEAFF
NA,13,TRBV7-9,NA,TRBJ1-1,TGTGCCAGCAGCTTAGAGCCGAACACTGAAGCTTTCTTT,CASSLEPNTEAFF
TRBD2,14,TRBV7-8,NA,TRBJ2-7,TGTGCCAGCAGCGTGACTAGCCCAGACTACGAGCAGTACTTC,CASSVTSPDYEQYF
NA,13,TRBV5-1,NA,TRBJ2-3,TGCGCCAGCAGCTTGGGTCAGGCGGATACGCAGTATTTT,CASSLGQADTQYF
TRBD1,14,TRBV13,NA,TRBJ1-2,TGTGCCAGCAGTCAATCGGACAGGGTTCATGGCTACACCTTC,CASSQSDRVHGYTF
NA,16,TRBV4-1,NA,TRBJ1-2,TGCGCCAGCAGCCACGAGGCGGGGAATACTAACTATGGCTACACCTTC,CASSHEAGNTNYGYTF
TRBD1,13,TRBV7-2,NA,TRBJ1-2,TGTGCCAGCAGCTCGGACAGGGATACTGGCTACACCTTC,CASSSDRDTGYTF
NA,13,TRBV15,NA,TRBJ1-6,TGTGCCACCAGCAGCAGGGGTTGGCCACCCCTCCACTTT,CATSSRGWPPLHF
TRBD1,15,TRBV18,NA,TRBJ1-5,TGTGCCAGCTCACCAGTGACAGGGGGTTTGGAGCCCCAGCATTTT,CASSPVTGGLEPQHF
TRBD2,16,TRBV5-1,NA,TRBJ2-5,TGCGCCAGCAGCTTAGGCGGGACTAGCGGTTTGGAGACCCAGTACTTC,CASSLGGTSGLETQYF
TRBD1,13,TRBV19,NA,TRBJ1-2,TGTGCCAGTAGTAAGATAACAGGGGATGGCTACACCTTC,CASSKITGDGYTF
NA,15,TRBV7-6,once,TRBJ1-1,TGTGCCAGCAGCTTAGCAGCAGGTGTGAACACTGAAGCTTTCTTT,CASSLAAGVNTEAFF
NA,15,TRBV6-5,NA,TRBJ2-1,TGTGCCAGCAGCCAAGTAGCCTCGGGGTACAATGAGCAGTTCTTC,CASSQVASGYNEQFF
NA,15,TRBV5-6,NA,TRBJ1-4,TGTGCCAGCAGCTTTCGGGGGAGGATTGGTGAAAAACTGTTTTTT,CASSFRGRIGEKLFF
NA,12,TRBV19,NA,TRBJ1-2,TGTGCCAGTAGTATACCGGGGGGTGGCTACACCTTC,CASSIPGGGYTF
TRBD2,12,TRBV7-3,NA,TRBJ2-3,TGTGCCAGCAGCTTAGGGGGGGACGAGCAGTATTTT,CASSLGGDEQYF
TRBD1,14,TRBV9,NA,TRBJ1-1,TGTGCCAGCAGCGCGGGACAGCTGAACACTGAAGCTTTCTTT,CASSAGQLNTEAFF
TRBD2,17,TRBV9,NA,TRBJ2-3,TGTGCCAGCAGCCCCCGCCTAGCGGGGAGAAGCACAGATACGCAGTATTTT,CASSPRLAGRSTDTQYF
NA,12,TRBV29-1,NA,TRBJ2-3,TGCAGCGTTGATATTTACACAGATACGCAGTATTTT,CSVDIYTDTQYF
TRBD1,15,TRBV6-5,NA,TRBJ2-2,TGTGCCAGCAGTTACCAGGGGGCAGACACCGGGGAGCTGTTTTTT,CASSYQGADTGELFF
TRBD2,18,TRBV4-2,NA,TRBJ2-2,TGTGCCAGCAGAGGCCGGACTAGCGGGGTCGCGAACACCGGGGAGCTGTTTTTT,CASRGRTSGVANTGELFF